This is a list of T cell receptor beta chains from one sample in a study of cytomegalovirus exposure and HLA in healthy donors. Method: immunoSEQ multiplex PCR; TCRdb's copy keeps in-frame clones and lacks some. This sample's table reports over 110,000 clones. Input material: PBMCs. The receptors stem from a male donor in good health and CMV-seronegative. CDR3s include the opening cysteine and the closing phenylalanine or tryptophan. D genes are given only for firm matches.

TRBJ1-1 TRBV5-1 TRBD1 TGCGCCAGCAGTTACACAGGGGTCGGGGGCACTGAAGCTTTCTTT CASSYTGVGGTEAFF
TRBJ2-1 TRBV28 TRBD2 TGTGCCAGCAGCCAGGGACTAGCGGCCAATGAGCAGTTCTTC CASSQGLAANEQFF
TRBJ2-3 TRBV10-3 TRBD2 TGTGCCATCAGGAGCGCTAAGCGGGGCCTAGGGGACACAGATACGCAGTATTTT CAIRSAKRGLGDTDTQYF
TRBJ1-6 TRBV7-2 TRBD1 TGTGCCAGCAGCCCTACACCGGGACAGGGATATTCACCCCTCCACTTT CASSPTPGQGYSPLHF
TRBJ1-2 TRBV2 . TGTGCCAGCAGTGATTGGGAAAGGGAGTATGGCTACACCTTC CASSDWEREYGYTF
TRBJ2-2 TRBV2 . TGTGCCAGCAGGGTGGGGGCAGGAGTTTCCACCGGGGAGCTGTTTTTT CASRVGAGVSTGELFF
TRBJ1-1 TRBV5-1 TRBD1 TGCGCCAGCAGCTACGGACAGGGGGCGAGAAACACTGAAGCTTTCTTT CASSYGQGARNTEAFF
TRBJ2-3 TRBV4-2 TRBD2 TGTGCCAGCAGCCAAGAAGGACTAGCGGGGGATTCCACAGATACGCAGTATTTT CASSQEGLAGDSTDTQYF
TRBJ2-2 TRBV12-5 . TGTGCTAGTGGTTTGGTACTTAGCGCTCGGGTTTGGAACACCGGGGAGCTGTTTTTT CASGLVLSARVWNTGELFF
TRBJ1-2 TRBV19 . TGTGCCAGTAGTATAAATACAGGGAAGGCTGAACGCACCTTC CASSINTGKAERTF
TRBJ2-5 TRBV6-5 TRBD2 TGTGCCAGCAGTTATGCCGGCGGGAGGGCCGGAGAGACCCAGTACTTC CASSYAGGRAGETQYF
TRBJ2-1 TRBV30 TRBD1 TGTGCCTGGGGGGGGTCTCAGGGGGCGTCCTACAATGAGCAGTTCTTC CAWGGSQGASYNEQFF
TRBJ2-7 TRBV27 . TGTGCCAGCAGTGACCCGGCGGCAGGGAAATACGAGCAGTACTTC CASSDPAAGKYEQYF
TRBJ2-3 TRBV7-2 TRBD2 TGTGCCAGCAGCTTAGGACTAGCGGGAGAGGGCACAGATACGCAGTATTTT CASSLGLAGEGTDTQYF
TRBJ1-2 TRBV29-1 TRBD1 TGCAGCGTTGGTGACAGGGAAGGTGGCTACACCTTC CSVGDREGGYTF
TRBJ1-2 TRBV6-1 . TGTGCCAGCGTCTGGAGAAGGGGGAACTATGGCTACACCTTC CASVWRRGNYGYTF
TRBJ1-1 TRBV11-2 . TGTGCCAGCAGCTACGCCGACAAGAACACTGAAGCTTTCTTT CASSYADKNTEAFF
TRBJ2-5 TRBV6-5 TRBD2 TGTGCCAGCAGCAAGAGGCGGGGGAGCGAGACCCAGTACTTC CASSKRRGSETQYF
TRBJ1-1 TRBV6-6 . TGTGCCAGCAGGGCCACTGAAGCTTTCTTT CASRATEAFF
TRBJ1-2 TRBV2 . TGTGCCAGCAGTGAAGCAGCGGGGGGCGACTATGGCTACACCTTC CASSEAAGGDYGYTF
TRBJ1-1 TRBV5-1 . TGCGCCAGCAGCTGGGTCGGGGGGTTGGAACTCACTGAAGCTTTCTTT CASSWVGGLELTEAFF
TRBJ1-5 TRBV6-1 TRBD1 TGTGCCAGCAGTGAGGGACAGGCCAGCAATCAGCCCCAGCATTTT CASSEGQASNQPQHF
TRBJ1-2 TRBV5-4 . TGTGCCAGCAGCTTGGCCCCGAGGCATGGCTACACCTTC CASSLAPRHGYTF
TRBJ2-2 TRBV7-3 . TGTGCCAGCAGCTTCGGGGGGCACGGGGAGCTGTTTTTT CASSFGGHGELFF
TRBJ2-7 TRBV19 . TGTGCCAGTAGTATTTGGAGGAGCTCCTACGAGCAGTACTTC CASSIWRSSYEQYF
TRBJ1-5 TRBV6-6 . TGTGCCAGCAATCCGAACGGTTTCAATCAGCCCCAGCATTTT CASNPNGFNQPQHF